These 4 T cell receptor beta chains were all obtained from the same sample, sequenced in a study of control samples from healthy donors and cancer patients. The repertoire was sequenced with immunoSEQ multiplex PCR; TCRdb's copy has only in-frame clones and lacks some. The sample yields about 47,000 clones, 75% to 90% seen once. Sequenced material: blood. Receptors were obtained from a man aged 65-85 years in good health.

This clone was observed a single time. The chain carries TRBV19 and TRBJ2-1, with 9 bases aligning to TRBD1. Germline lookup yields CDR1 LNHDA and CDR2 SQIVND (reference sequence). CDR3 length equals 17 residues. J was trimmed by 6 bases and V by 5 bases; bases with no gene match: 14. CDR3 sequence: CASSGGAGTGRGNEQFF. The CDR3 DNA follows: TGTGCCAGTAGTGGGGGGGCCGGGACAGGGCGCGGCAATGAGCAGTTCTTC.

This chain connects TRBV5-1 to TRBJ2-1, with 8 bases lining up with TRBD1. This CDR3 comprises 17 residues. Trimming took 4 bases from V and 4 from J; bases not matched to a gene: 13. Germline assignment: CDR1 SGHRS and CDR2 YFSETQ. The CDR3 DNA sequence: TGCGCCAGCAGCCTACCTGGGACAGGCACCTTATACAATGAGCAGTTCTTC. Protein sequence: CASSLPGTGTLYNEQFF. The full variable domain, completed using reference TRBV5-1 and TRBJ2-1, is KAGVTQTPRYLIKTRGQQVTLSCSPISGHRSVSWYQQTPGQGLQFLFEYFSETQRNKGNFPGRFSGRQFSNSRSEMNVSTLELGDSALYLCASSLPGTGTLYNEQFFGPGTRLTVL.

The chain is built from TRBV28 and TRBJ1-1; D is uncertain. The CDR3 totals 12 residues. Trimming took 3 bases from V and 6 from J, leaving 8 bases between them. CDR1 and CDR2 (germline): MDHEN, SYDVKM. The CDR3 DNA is TGTGCCAGCAGTTTTGTAGAGCCTGAAGCTTTCTTT. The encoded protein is CASSFVEPEAFF.

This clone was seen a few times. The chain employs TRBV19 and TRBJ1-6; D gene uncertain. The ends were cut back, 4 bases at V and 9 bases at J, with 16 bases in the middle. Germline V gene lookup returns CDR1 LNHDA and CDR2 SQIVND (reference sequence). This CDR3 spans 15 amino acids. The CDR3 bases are TGTGCCAGTAGTACGCGGACGGCAGGCGGTTCACCCCTCCACTTT. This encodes CASSTRTAGGSPLHF. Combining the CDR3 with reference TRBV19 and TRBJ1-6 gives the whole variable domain DGGITQSPKYLFRKEGQNVTLSCEQNLNHDAMYWYRQDPGQGLRLIYYSQIVNDFQKGDIAEGYSVSREKKESFPLTVTSAQKNPTAFYLCASSTRTAGGSPLHFGNGTRLTVT.